What follows are 6 T cell receptor beta chains derived from one specimen sequenced in a study of shared clonotypes between healthy human individuals (dated by TCRdb to the early 2020s). Preparation of the library involved the immunoSEQ multiplex PCR assay. Held by TCRdb, this immuneACCESS table contains in-frame sequences only and omits some clones. Under half of the omission traces to an unresolved V gene where checked; the cause of the rest is unknown. The sample includes some 1,900,000 clones, with less than 95% observed a single time. In total, the top ten clones hold approximately 1.2% of the sample. CD8 naive samples consisted of CD45RO-negative cells that were positively selected for CCR7, yielding a CD45RA+CCR7+ population without TemRA cells. Sequencing was carried out using naive CD8+ T cells sorted from blood. The intended sense of this specimen's cell subset or site label: CD45RA+CCR7+. These TCRs come from a man aged 18 to 30 in good health.

The chain carries TRBV7-9 and TRBJ2-7; the match to TRBD2 covers 7 bases. V lost 1 base to trimming and J lost 4 bases; unmatched junction nucleotides: 13. The CDR3 runs to 17 residues. CDR1 and CDR2 (germline): SEHNR, FQNEAQ (reference sequence). This CDR3 reads CASSLGNRGGPSYEQYF. CDR3 coding DNA: TGTGCCAGCAGCTTAGGCAACCGGGGAGGGCCTTCTTACGAGCAGTACTTC.

As regards this clone: This same CDR3 is encoded by further DNA sequences in the sample. This sequence joins TRBV9 and TRBJ1-4, with D possibly TRBD1 on 5 matching bases. Germline lookup yields CDR1 SGDLS and CDR2 YYNGEE. The CDR3 runs to 13 residues. V was clipped by 1 base and J by 8 bases, with 9 bases between them. The chain's CDR3 is CASSVQGGEKLFF. The CDR3 region has the DNA TGTGCCAGCAGCGTACAGGGAGGAGAAAAACTGTTTTTT.

V and J are TRBV19 and TRBJ2-7; 7 bases are a match to TRBD2. The germline V gene encodes CDR1 LNHDA and CDR2 SQIVND (reference sequence). The J segment lost 0 bases and the V segment lost 3 bases, leaving 5 bases of the junction unmatched. The CDR3 consists of 15 residues. The CDR3 loop reads CASSMSSGASYEQYF. The CDR3 region has the DNA TGTGCCAGTAGTATGTCCAGCGGGGCCTCCTACGAGCAGTACTTC.

The rearrangement joins TRBV27 to TRBJ2-7, with 8 bases matching TRBD1. Germline V lookup: CDR1 MNHEY, CDR2 SMNVEV (reference sequence). Losses at the gene ends were 6 bases for V and 2 bases for J; bases not matched to a gene: 6. The CDR3 contains 14 residues. The CDR3 nucleotides are TGTGCCAGCAGCAGACAGGGGTCCGCCTACGAGCAGTACTTC. Translating gives CASSRQGSAYEQYF.

The chain is built from TRBV6-6 and TRBJ1-2; the match to TRBD1 covers 9 bases. V shed 3 bases and J 6 bases; nucleotides not matched to a gene: 2. Germline CDR1 and CDR2: MNHNY and SVGAGI (reference sequence). The CDR3 runs 13 residues. CDR3 sequence reads: CASSYGDRDGYTF. Written as DNA, the CDR3 is TGTGCCAGCAGTTATGGGGACAGGGATGGCTACACCTTC.

The chain employs TRBV4-1 and TRBJ2-7; possible D gene TRBD1, 6 bases. The V gene's germline CDR1 is MGHRA and CDR2 YSYEKL. The ends were cut back, 1 base at V and 5 bases at J, with 15 bases in the middle. The CDR3 is 15 residues long. CDR3 DNA: TGCGCCAGCAGCCAAGTTCACCCAGGGGTTCACGAGCAGTACTTC. Its translation: CASSQVHPGVHEQYF.